This T cell receptor (beta chain) was sequenced for a study of T-cell reconstitution after alpha-beta-depleted transplantation in children. Study-level points and caveats: From surviving recipient T cells and thymic progenitors came the high day-60 TCRbeta diversity observed in some patients. At one year after transplant, newly produced T cells mostly accounted for T-cell counts and diversity. Reportedly, alpha-beta T cells present about two months post-transplant originated from several hundred expanded clones of graft origin.

Unique molecular identifiers featured in how the TCRbeta library was prepared. Using its own MiXCR run on the PCR reads, TCRdb lists one record per CDR3 protein. Here the sample spans roughly 340,000 distinct CDR3 sequences, 15% to 20% being singletons. This clonotype showed up just a few times. What it binds is not known. The CDR3 covers 14 residues. Per germline, CDR1 SGHRS and CDR2 YFSETQ. The ends lost 4 bases at V and 3 bases at J; junction bases unmatched: 2. Sequenced material: PBMCs, mostly from graft donor cells, taken 360 days after TCRalphabeta/CD19-depleted stem cell transplant. The chain has TRBV5-1 and TRBJ2-1, with 9 bases identical to TRBD1. The receptor was isolated from a male patient aged 2-10 years who had a stem cell transplant for acute lymphoblastic leukemia, so the T cells may come from the graft donor. The CDR3 bases are TGCGCCAGCAGCGGACAGGGGCTCTACAATGAGCAGTTCTTC. Encoded protein: CASSGQGLYNEQFF.